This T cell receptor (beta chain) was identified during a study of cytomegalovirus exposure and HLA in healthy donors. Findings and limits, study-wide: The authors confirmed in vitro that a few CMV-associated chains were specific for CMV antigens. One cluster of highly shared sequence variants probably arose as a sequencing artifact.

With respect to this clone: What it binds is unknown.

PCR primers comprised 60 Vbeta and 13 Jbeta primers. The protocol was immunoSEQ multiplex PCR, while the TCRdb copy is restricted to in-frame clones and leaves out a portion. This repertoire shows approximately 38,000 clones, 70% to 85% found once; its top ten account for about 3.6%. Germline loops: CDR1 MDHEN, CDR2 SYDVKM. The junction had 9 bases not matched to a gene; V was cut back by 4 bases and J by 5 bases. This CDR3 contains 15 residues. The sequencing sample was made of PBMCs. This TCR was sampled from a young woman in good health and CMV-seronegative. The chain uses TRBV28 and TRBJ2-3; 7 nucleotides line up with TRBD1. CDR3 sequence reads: CASSYTGTAVDTQYF. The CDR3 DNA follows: TGTGCCAGCAGTTACACCGGGACAGCAGTAGATACGCAGTATTTT.